Given below is one T cell receptor (beta chain) in context. The sample comes from a study of blood T cell repertoires in COVID-19. Background on the study: Sites across the United States, Italy and Spain contributed samples from acute and convalescent COVID-19. From T cells, B-cell-depleted T cells, or PBMCs came the material, which was cDNA or gDNA.

The CDR3 loop spans 15 amino acids. Germline CDR1 reads LGHNA; CDR2 reads YSLEER. With 1 base removed from V and 7 bases from J, the gap between germline ends came to 13 bases. In the authors' workflow: From reference gene primer amplification, estimates of nucleated cell counts were derived. Clones were sequenced by immunoSEQ multiplex PCR, and TCRdb holds only the in-frame ones, with some missing. Clone size and the V and J calls come from that table; the DNA yielded D and trimming. The data contain 70,000 to 95,000 clones, roughly 90% of them singletons. V usage is TRBV4-3 and J usage is TRBJ1-4; no reliable D call. Sequencing was carried out using peripheral blood. This TCR was recovered from a human donor with active COVID-19. The donor label of this sample is uncertain. In DNA, the CDR3 is TGCGCCAGCAGCCAAGTGACACAGCTTGGTGAAAAACTGTTTTTT. Encoded protein: CASSQVTQLGEKLFF.